The clone carrying this TCR beta chain was recorded a few times. The data were taken from a study of identical twins. V was pared by 6 bases and J by 0 bases, with 14 bases between. There are 16 residues in the CDR3. Germline CDR1 is MRHNA and CDR2 is SNTAGT. Using its own MiXCR run on the 5' RACE reads, TCRdb lists one record per CDR3 protein. This table has under 300,000 distinct CDR3 sequences, roughly an eighth appearing once. The sample was also linked to a second study, of yellow fever vaccine responses in identical twins.

This chain links TRBV6-4 with TRBJ2-2; D is perhaps TRBD1 (5 bases). The sample consisted of memory (CD45RO+) T cells sorted from blood. The clonotype was recovered from a woman aged 18-29 years in good health. The CDR3 reads CASSHEVRANTGELFF. The CDR3 DNA is TGTGCCAGCAGCCACGAGGTCAGGGCGAACACCGGGGAGCTGTTTTTT.